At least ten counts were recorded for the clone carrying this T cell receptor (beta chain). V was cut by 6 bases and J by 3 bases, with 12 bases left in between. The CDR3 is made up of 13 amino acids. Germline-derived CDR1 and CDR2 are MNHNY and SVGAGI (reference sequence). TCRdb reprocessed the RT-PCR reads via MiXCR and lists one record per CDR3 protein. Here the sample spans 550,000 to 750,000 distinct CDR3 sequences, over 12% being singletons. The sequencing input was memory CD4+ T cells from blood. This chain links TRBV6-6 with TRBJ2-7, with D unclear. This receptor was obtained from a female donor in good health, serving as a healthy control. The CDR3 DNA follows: TGTGCCAGCAGCAACTATGAGGTCTACGAGCAGTACTTC. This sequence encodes CASSNYEVYEQYF.